One and the same sample provided the 32 T cell receptor beta chains below, sequenced in a study of cytomegalovirus exposure and HLA in healthy donors. PCR involved 60 Vbeta and 13 Jbeta primers. Only in-frame clones appear in the TCRdb table, and some are missing; sequencing was by immunoSEQ multiplex PCR. The sample lists 90,000 to 120,000 clones; about 75% were seen once. Input material: PBMCs. These receptors were taken from a woman in her late teens or twenties in good health and CMV-seropositive.

The chain recombines TRBV4-3 with TRBJ1-4; TRBD1 aligns across 7 bases. J was trimmed by 3 bases and V by 4 bases; bases with no gene match: 5. This CDR3 comprises 15 residues. Germline V CDR1 and CDR2: LGHNA, YSLEER. CDR3 coding DNA: TGCGCCAGCAGCCCTTTTGACAGGGCTAATGAAAAACTGTTTTTT. It specifies CASSPFDRANEKLFF.

The chain links TRBV25-1 to TRBJ1-1; no firm D call. V was trimmed by 2 bases and J by 5 bases, leaving 9 bases between them. Germline V lookup: CDR1 MGHDK, CDR2 SYGVNS. The CDR3 covers 13 residues. In nucleotides, the CDR3 is TGTGCCAGCAGTGAACCCCCGAGTACTGAAGCTTTCTTT. Translation gives CASSEPPSTEAFF.

The chain is built from TRBV10-3 and TRBJ2-5, with 11 bases aligning to TRBD1. Germline V lookup: CDR1 ENHRY, CDR2 SYGVKD. V was pared by 8 bases and J by 9 bases, with 2 bases of the junction left unmatched. This CDR3 spans 11 amino acids. The DNA of the CDR3 is TGTGCCATCCAGGGACAGGGGGCCCAGTACTTC. It encodes CAIQGQGAQYF.

The rearrangement links TRBV14 to TRBJ2-1; 13 nucleotides line up with TRBD2. This CDR3 contains 16 residues. Per germline, CDR1 SGHDN and CDR2 FVKESK. V lost 3 bases and J lost 8; bases outside the gene matches: 7. The chain's CDR3 is CASSHTGLAGMDEQFF. The CDR3 nucleotides read TGTGCCAGCAGCCATACGGGACTAGCGGGAATGGATGAGCAGTTCTTC.

The rearrangement joins TRBV28 to TRBJ1-5; no clear D. CDR3 size: 15 residues. CDR1 and CDR2 (germline): MDHEN, SYDVKM. V lost 6 bases and J lost 2, with 14 bases in between. The CDR3 here is CASSRPALGNQPQHF. CDR3 nucleotide sequence: TGTGCCAGCAGCCGACCGGCCCTAGGCAATCAGCCCCAGCATTTT.

This rearrangement joins TRBV12-5 to TRBJ1-2, with TRBD1 matching 9 bases. V was pared by 5 bases and J by 7 bases, with 2 bases of the junction left unmatched. CDR3 length equals 12 residues. CDR1 and CDR2 (germline): LGHNT, FRNRAP. Here the CDR3 reads CASGPDRGGYTF. CDR3 in DNA: TGTGCTAGTGGTCCGGACAGGGGTGGCTACACCTTC.

This rearrangement joins TRBV4-1 to TRBJ2-1; 7 nucleotides line up with TRBD1. Trimming removed 4 bases from V and 4 bases from J; junction bases left unmatched: 10. Germline V lookup: CDR1 MGHRA, CDR2 YSYEKL. The CDR3 extends over 16 amino acids. This chain's CDR3 is CASSPNTGTVYNEQFF. The CDR3 DNA reads TGCGCCAGCAGCCCTAATACCGGGACAGTATACAATGAGCAGTTCTTC.

V is TRBV2 and J is TRBJ2-7; TRBD2 is a possible D gene (5 bases). The CDR3 is made up of 13 amino acids. Trimming stripped 6 bases from V and 0 bases from J, with 9 bases between. CDR1 SNHLY and CDR2 FYNNEI come from the germline V gene. Written as DNA, the CDR3 is TGTGCCAGCAGCCCGGGGAGCTCCTACGAGCAGTACTTC. As protein: CASSPGSSYEQYF.

This clone was counted only a few times. V gene TRBV7-3 combines with J gene TRBJ2-1; maybe TRBD1 (5 bases). The CDR3 runs 13 residues. Germline V gene lookup returns CDR1 SGHTA and CDR2 FQGTGA. The V and J ends lost 2 bases and 4 bases respectively, with 6 bases between them. This CDR3 is CASSLGAYNEQFF. CDR3 in DNA: TGTGCCAGCAGCTTAGGGGCTTACAATGAGCAGTTCTTC.

V usage is TRBV5-1 and J usage is TRBJ2-5; 9 bases match TRBD1. The CDR3 totals 16 residues. With V trimmed by 2 bases and J by 2 bases, 7 bases remained unmatched. Germline V gene sequence: CDR1 SGHRS, CDR2 YFSETQ. The CDR3 is CASSFRGQGGQETQYF. The CDR3 nucleotides are TGCGCCAGCAGCTTTAGGGGACAGGGTGGGCAAGAGACCCAGTACTTC.

This rearrangement joins TRBV11-3 to TRBJ2-1; 7 bases map to TRBD2. J was trimmed by 3 bases and V by 1 base; bases with no gene match: 3. Germline values: CDR1 SGHNT, CDR2 YENEEA. The CDR3 has 15 residues. This chain's CDR3 is CASSLGLAVYNEQFF. DNA of the CDR3: TGTGCCAGCAGCTTAGGTCTAGCGGTCTACAATGAGCAGTTCTTC.

The chain couples TRBV6-5 to TRBJ1-1, with 11 bases aligning to TRBD1. The CDR3 is 14 amino acids. CDR1 is MNHEY, CDR2 SVGAGI, per germline. J lost 5 bases, V lost 8 bases, and 7 bases had no gene match. The DNA of the CDR3 is TGTGCCAGCTCAGGACAGGGGGCGCGGACTGAAGCTTTCTTT. Encoded protein: CASSGQGARTEAFF.

In this sample, this clone turned up once. The chain links TRBV5-6 to TRBJ2-6; D gene unclear. CDR3 size: 13 residues. The V gene lost 5 bases and the J gene lost 4 bases, with 7 bases spanning the gap. Germline V CDR1 and CDR2: SGHDT, YYEEEE. This chain's CDR3 is CASRPRGANVLTF. As DNA, the CDR3 is TGTGCCAGCAGACCGAGGGGGGCCAACGTCCTGACTTTC.

This chain connects TRBV28 to TRBJ2-1; D possibly corresponds to TRBD2 (6 bases). V lost 8 bases and J 0 bases, leaving 11 bases between the germline ends. This CDR3 region has 14 residues. Germline V CDR1 and CDR2: MDHEN, SYDVKM. The CDR3 loop reads CASGTLVSYNEQFF. CDR3 coding DNA: TGTGCCAGCGGGACTCTCGTCTCCTACAATGAGCAGTTCTTC.

The CDR3 DNA reads as TGTGCCAGCAGCCCGGGACAGGGATCTTCCTACGAGCAGTACTTC. Protein: CASSPGQGSSYEQYF. The chain joins TRBV13 to TRBJ2-7, with 9 bases identical to TRBD1. Germline CDR1 PRHDT, CDR2 FYEKMQ (reference sequence). The CDR3 sequence is 15 residues long. With V trimmed by 5 bases and J by 1 base, 6 bases remained unmatched.

The V and J genes are TRBV4-3 and TRBJ2-7; 10 nucleotides align to TRBD1. J gave up 2 bases and V 0 bases, and 4 bases lay outside the gene matches. The CDR3 sequence is 16 residues long. Germline loops: CDR1 LGHNA, CDR2 YSLEER. CDR3 sequence: CASSQEGGQGTYEQYF. In nucleotides, the CDR3 is TGCGCCAGCAGCCAAGAAGGGGGACAGGGGACCTACGAGCAGTACTTC.

The chain uses TRBV7-2 and TRBJ2-5; 7 bases line up with TRBD1. CDR3 length equals 17 residues. Looked up from germline, CDR1 is SGHTA and CDR2 is FQGNSA. With 4 bases clipped from V and 2 bases from J, the junction kept 13 bases outside the gene matches. The CDR3 DNA reads as TGTGCCAGCAGCTACACGCCCCTATGGACAGGTCAAGAGACCCAGTACTTC. Its protein is CASSYTPLWTGQETQYF.

The V gene is TRBV28, the J gene TRBJ2-7, with a weak D call TRBD2 (6 bases). There are 16 residues in the CDR3. Looked up from germline, CDR1 is MDHEN and CDR2 is SYDVKM. V was cut by 5 bases and J by 4 bases, with 21 bases left in between. The CDR3 reads CASSPPGGIGDYEQYF. The CDR3 DNA reads TGTGCCAGCAGTCCACCCGGGGGTATAGGGGATTACGAGCAGTACTTC.

The chain is built from TRBV19 and TRBJ1-1; D perhaps matches TRBD1 (5 bases). Trimming removed 2 bases at V and 4 bases at J, with 20 bases between. Germline assignment: CDR1 LNHDA and CDR2 SQIVND (reference sequence). This CDR3 is built from 17 residues. CDR3 amino acids: CASSIHGRAGGVTEAFF. The CDR3 DNA sequence: TGTGCCAGTAGTATACACGGCCGCGCTGGGGGGGTCACTGAAGCTTTCTTT.

The gene calls are TRBV25-1 and TRBJ1-2, with D perhaps TRBD1 (6 bases). Trimming shortened V by 5 bases and J by 0 bases, and 13 bases separated the two germline ends. The germline gives CDR1 MGHDK, CDR2 SYGVNS. The CDR3 has 15 residues. The CDR3 DNA reads as TGTGCCAGCAGTCCTTGGGACACAACTAACTATGGCTACACCTTC. Its protein is CASSPWDTTNYGYTF.

This chain links TRBV2 with TRBJ2-1; maybe TRBD1 (6 bases). V lost 2 bases and J lost 5, with 10 bases in between. The CDR3 runs 14 residues. Germline V gives CDR1 SNHLY, CDR2 FYNNEI. The CDR3 loop reads CASSEMGADNEQFF. DNA of the CDR3: TGTGCCAGCAGTGAAATGGGGGCCGACAATGAGCAGTTCTTC.

V is TRBV15 and J is TRBJ1-5; D ambiguous. The V and J ends lost 2 bases and 6 bases respectively, with 26 bases between them. Germline values: CDR1 LNHNV, CDR2 YYDKDF (reference sequence). The CDR3 loop spans 19 amino acids. The DNA of the CDR3 is TGTGCCACCAGCAGAAAAACTGTACAGAGGGATTGGAAAGGTCAGCCCCAGCATTTT. Its protein is CATSRKTVQRDWKGQPQHF.

The chain is built from TRBV20-1 and TRBJ2-7; D is possibly TRBD2 (5 bases). This CDR3 is built from 11 residues. The V end lost 3 bases, the J end lost 3 bases, and 6 bases lay between the germline ends. Germline-derived CDR1 and CDR2 are DFQATT and SNEGSKA (reference sequence). The CDR3 spells CSASGDYEQYF. The CDR3 DNA sequence: TGCAGTGCTAGCGGGGACTACGAGCAGTACTTC.

This chain joins TRBV7-9 and TRBJ1-2, with D tentatively TRBD1 (5 bases). The ends were cut back, 4 bases at V and 0 bases at J, with 9 bases in the middle. Germline V gives CDR1 SEHNR, CDR2 FQNEAQ (reference sequence). This CDR3 is 14 amino acids long. CDR3 DNA sequence: TGTGCCAGCAGCTCCGACAGAGCTAACTATGGCTACACCTTC. It is translated as CASSSDRANYGYTF.

V is TRBV7-2 and J is TRBJ2-2; 9 positions agree with TRBD2. J lost 8 bases, V lost 3 bases, and 10 bases had no gene match. The CDR3 length is 16 residues. Germline loops: CDR1 SGHTA, CDR2 FQGNSA. The CDR3 here is CASSFLAGTASGELFF. The CDR3 nucleotides read TGTGCCAGCAGCTTCCTAGCGGGAACGGCGAGTGGGGAGCTGTTTTTT.

This chain connects TRBV6-6 to TRBJ2-3; perhaps TRBD1 as D (5 bases). CDR1 MNHNY and CDR2 SVGAGI come from the germline V gene (reference sequence). This CDR3 is 12 amino acids long. The V and J ends lost 6 bases and 4 bases respectively, with 8 bases between them. The CDR3 nucleotides read TGTGCCAGCAGCCCCAGGGCAGATACGCAGTATTTT. Encoded protein: CASSPRADTQYF.

The chain combines TRBV9 with TRBJ2-5; D might be TRBD1 (5 bases). CDR3 length: 15 amino acids. CDR1 and CDR2 (germline): SGDLS, YYNGEE. V gave up 3 bases and J gave up 5 bases, with 17 bases separating them. CDR3 residues: CASSGRFQGWETQYF. The CDR3 DNA follows: TGTGCCAGCAGCGGACGGTTTCAGGGCTGGGAGACCCAGTACTTC.

This chain uses TRBV7-2 with TRBJ2-7; TRBD2 might be the D (5 bases). Germline loops: CDR1 SGHTA, CDR2 FQGNSA. This CDR3 spans 11 amino acids. The V end was cut by 7 bases, the J end by 6 bases, with 10 bases between. The CDR3 loop reads CASTTEGEQYF. CDR3 nucleotides: TGTGCCAGCACTACCGAGGGCGAGCAGTACTTC.

The chain is built from TRBV27 and TRBJ1-5; 9 bases are a match to TRBD1. V was pared by 6 bases and J by 2 bases, with 5 bases of the junction left unmatched. This CDR3 has 15 amino acids. Germline V lookup: CDR1 MNHEY, CDR2 SMNVEV (reference sequence). CDR3: CASSLTGGGNQPQHF. DNA of the CDR3: TGTGCCAGCAGCCTGACAGGGGGTGGCAATCAGCCCCAGCATTTT.

The V gene is TRBV30, the J gene TRBJ2-1; 7 bases line up with TRBD2. Trimming cost V 4 bases and J 7 bases; bases outside gene matches: 10. Germline CDR1 reads GTSNPN; CDR2 reads SVGIG (reference sequence). This CDR3 region has 14 residues. This chain's CDR3 is CAWTREAGENEQFF. In DNA, the CDR3 is TGTGCCTGGACCCGGGAGGCAGGCGAGAATGAGCAGTTCTTC.

The genes are TRBV15 and TRBJ2-1; D is undetermined. This CDR3 is 15 amino acids long. V shed 4 bases and J shed 0 bases, with 10 bases lying between them. Germline lookup yields CDR1 LNHNV and CDR2 YYDKDF (reference sequence). CDR3 nucleotides: TGTGCCACCAGCATTGATAAGAGCTCCTACAATGAGCAGTTCTTC. Translated: CATSIDKSSYNEQFF.

This clone was counted once. The chain is built from TRBV4-1 and TRBJ2-5; TRBD1 might be the D (6 bases). Trimming left V 6 bases short and J 1 base short, with 21 bases between. The CDR3 runs 17 residues. The germline gives CDR1 MGHRA, CDR2 YSYEKL. In DNA, the CDR3 is TGCGCCAGCAGGGCCGGGACACAAAGAGGGGGCCAAGAGACCCAGTACTTC. Protein product: CASRAGTQRGGQETQYF.